The rows below give T cell receptor beta chains drawn from one sample of a study of technical replicates of blood from several donors. Profiled with immunoSEQ multiplex PCR; TCRdb holds only in-frame clones, not every one. The table lists about 90,000 clones, 85% to 95% of them singletons. Specimen: T cells isolated from PBMCs. These receptors were taken from a human donor in good health. CDR3s include the opening cysteine and the closing phenylalanine or tryptophan. A D gene is named only where the DNA matches it firmly. Part of the rows lack a size; the others show once, few, many or a class for expanded clones.

TRBV7-9	TRBJ1-2	NA	NA	CASSLGAQGGGYTF	TGTGCCAGCAGCTTAGGGGCTCAGGGTGGCGGCTACACCTTC
TRBV4-1	TRBJ2-2	NA	NA	CASSQAGYDTGELFF	TGCGCCAGCAGCCAAGCAGGATATGATACCGGGGAGCTGTTTTTT
TRBV30	TRBJ2-7	NA	NA	CALSRVDYEQYF	TGTGCTCTGAGTCGGGTAGACTACGAGCAGTACTTC
TRBV13	TRBJ1-1	NA	once	CASSLEQKAFF	TGTGCCAGCAGCTTAGAACAGAAAGCTTTCTTT
TRBV5-4	TRBJ1-1	NA	NA	CASSKTENTEAFF	TGTGCCAGCAGCAAGACAGAGAACACTGAAGCTTTCTTT
TRBV10-1	TRBJ2-3	NA	NA	CASSDPGLQDTQYF	TGCGCCAGCAGTGATCCAGGACTCCAGGATACGCAGTATTTT
TRBV7-6	TRBJ2-1	TRBD1	NA	CASSLVPTGSGYNEQFF	TGTGCCAGCAGCTTAGTCCCGACAGGGTCTGGATACAATGAGCAGTTCTTC
TRBV19	TRBJ2-6	NA	NA	CASSIDSRSSGANVLTF	TGTGCCAGTAGTATAGATAGTAGAAGCTCTGGGGCCAACGTCCTGACTTTC
TRBV30	TRBJ1-1	TRBD1	NA	CAWNIGPGGTNTEAFF	TGTGCCTGGAATATTGGGCCAGGGGGTACGAACACTGAAGCTTTCTTT
TRBV4-1	TRBJ1-5	NA	few	CASSYDSVSNQPQHF	TGCGCCAGCAGCTATGACAGCGTTAGCAATCAGCCCCAGCATTTT
TRBV5-1	TRBJ2-7	NA	NA	CASSPQAPYEQYF	TGCGCCAGCAGCCCGCAGGCCCCCTACGAGCAGTACTTC
TRBV4-1	TRBJ2-7	NA	NA	CASSQGAGAYEQYF	TGCGCCAGCAGCCAAGGCGCCGGGGCCTACGAGCAGTACTTC
TRBV19	TRBJ1-4	TRBD1	NA	CASSGGTGRIEKLFF	TGTGCCAGTAGTGGGGGGACAGGGAGGATTGAAAAACTGTTTTTT
TRBV7-9	TRBJ1-1	NA	NA	CASSDLHRPTEAFF	TGTGCCAGCAGCGACCTCCACAGGCCCACTGAAGCTTTCTTT
TRBV5-4	TRBJ2-7	TRBD2	NA	CASRPGLAYEQYF	TGTGCCAGCAGACCGGGACTAGCCTACGAGCAGTACTTC
TRBV2	TRBJ1-3	NA	NA	CASSESRAGRHTIYF	TGTGCCAGCAGTGAATCTCGGGCAGGGAGGCACACCATATATTTT
TRBV14	TRBJ2-7	NA	NA	CASSQSGYEQYF	TGTGCCAGCAGCCAATCAGGCTACGAGCAGTACTTC
TRBV14	TRBJ2-3	NA	NA	CASSRVGPDTQYF	TGTGCCAGCAGCCGAGTGGGCCCAGATACGCAGTATTTT
TRBV11-2	TRBJ1-2	NA	NA	CASSLEGGNGYTF	TGTGCCAGCAGCTTAGAGGGAGGGAATGGCTACACCTTC
TRBV9	TRBJ2-2	NA	NA	CASGTDTGELFF	TGTGCCAGCGGTACAGACACCGGGGAGCTGTTTTTT
TRBV19	TRBJ1-2	NA	NA	CASSMGRNYGYTF	TGTGCCAGTAGCATGGGCAGAAACTATGGCTACACCTTC
TRBV15	TRBJ2-6	NA	once	CATSRERAGTGANVLTF	TGTGCCACCAGCAGAGAAAGGGCAGGGACTGGGGCCAACGTCCTGACTTTC
TRBV28	TRBJ2-1	NA	once	CASSVPGTAYNEQFF	TGTGCCAGCTCCGTCCCCGGTACGGCCTACAATGAGCAGTTCTTC
TRBV28	TRBJ2-7	TRBD2	NA	CASSPTSGERSTYF	TGTGCCAGCAGTCCAACTAGCGGGGAACGTTCAACGTACTTC
TRBV6-4	TRBJ2-3	TRBD1	NA	CASSQGQGDTDTQYF	TGTGCCAGCAGCCAGGGACAGGGGGACACAGATACGCAGTATTTT
TRBV6-4	TRBJ1-6	NA	NA	CASSHATRTGLDSPLHF	TGTGCCAGCAGCCACGCAACACGAACAGGGTTAGATTCACCCCTCCACTTT
TRBV28	TRBJ2-1	NA	NA	CASSFGGMGQFF	TGTGCCAGCAGTTTTGGGGGGATGGGGCAGTTCTTC
TRBV5-1	TRBJ2-1	TRBD2	NA	CASSLGEGLEDRGHNEQFF	TGCGCCAGCAGCTTGGGGGAGGGACTAGAGGATAGAGGACACAATGAGCAGTTCTTC
TRBV28	TRBJ2-7	TRBD1	NA	CLCAGGSYEQYF	TGTCTATGTGCAGGGGGCTCCTACGAGCAGTACTTC
TRBV19	TRBJ2-4	TRBD1	NA	CASSSRGPKNIQYF	TGTGCCAGTAGTAGCAGGGGGCCCAAAAACATTCAGTACTTC
TRBV2	TRBJ2-6	NA	NA	CASSGPAGANVLTF	TGTGCCAGCAGTGGGCCAGCTGGGGCCAACGTCCTGACTTTC
TRBV5-5	TRBJ2-7	TRBD1	NA	CASSFPGQGVHEQYF	TGTGCCAGCAGCTTCCCGGGACAGGGGGTCCACGAGCAGTACTTC
TRBV6-1	TRBJ1-2	TRBD1	NA	CASSENRGYGYTF	TGTGCCAGCAGTGAAAACAGGGGGTATGGCTACACCTTC
TRBV6-1	TRBJ1-1	TRBD1	once	CASSETQGAANTEAFF	TGTGCCAGCAGTGAGACCCAGGGGGCTGCGAACACTGAAGCTTTCTTT
TRBV5-6	TRBJ2-5	TRBD1	NA	CASSGGQGVRYF	TGTGCCAGCAGCGGGGGACAGGGGGTTCGGTACTTC
TRBV7-9	TRBJ2-7	NA	NA	CASKGRGVEQYF	TGTGCCAGCAAGGGCAGGGGGGTCGAGCAGTACTTC
TRBV19	TRBJ2-7	NA	NA	CASRDSSNYEQYF	TGTGCCAGTAGGGACAGCTCAAACTACGAGCAGTACTTC
TRBV19	TRBJ1-1	TRBD1	NA	CASSIGDRLNTEAFF	TGTGCCAGTAGTATCGGGGACAGACTGAACACTGAAGCTTTCTTT
TRBV7-2	TRBJ2-2	NA	NA	CASHGFGLMNTGELFF	TGTGCCAGCCACGGATTCGGACTTATGAACACCGGGGAGCTGTTTTTT
TRBV6-5	TRBJ2-3	TRBD2	NA	CASSSPTSGYTDTQYF	TGTGCCAGCAGTTCCCCGACTAGCGGGTACACAGATACGCAGTATTTT
TRBV7-7	TRBJ2-2	TRBD1	once	CASSPRTGVTGELFF	TGTGCCAGCAGCCCAAGGACAGGGGTTACCGGGGAGCTGTTTTTT
TRBV2	TRBJ1-2	TRBD1	NA	CASSYGQGGGYTF	TGTGCCAGCAGTTATGGACAGGGGGGTGGCTACACCTTC
TRBV6-1	TRBJ2-3	TRBD1	NA	CASSEALTGAPGHRDTQYF	TGTGCCAGCAGTGAAGCGCTCACAGGGGCGCCGGGCCATAGGGATACGCAGTATTTT
TRBV29-1	TRBJ2-7	NA	NA	CSVGFQAKSYEQYF	TGCAGCGTTGGTTTTCAGGCCAAATCCTACGAGCAGTACTTC
TRBV27	TRBJ1-2	NA	NA	CASSLSRGKWYGYTF	TGTGCCAGCAGTTTATCGAGGGGGAAATGGTATGGCTACACCTTC
TRBV7-8	TRBJ1-5	NA	NA	CASSLYQGTDQPQHF	TGTGCCAGCAGCTTGTATCAGGGTACCGACCAGCCCCAGCATTTT
TRBV5-4	TRBJ2-7	NA	once	CASSSDGPYEQYF	TGTGCCAGCAGCTCGGATGGGCCCTACGAGCAGTACTTC
TRBV7-8	TRBJ1-1	NA	NA	CASSLGDTGTFGAFF	TGTGCCAGCAGCTTAGGCGACACAGGGACCTTTGGTGCTTTCTTT
TRBV10-1	TRBJ2-7	TRBD2	NA	CDPRRGARQYEQYF	TGCGACCCAAGGCGGGGGGCGCGTCAATACGAGCAGTACTTC
TRBV29-1	TRBJ1-5	NA	NA	CSVGGGLGQPQHF	TGCAGCGTTGGGGGGGGGCTGGGTCAGCCCCAGCATTTT
TRBV19	TRBJ2-5	NA	once	CASSIVVGLVQETQYF	TGTGCCAGTAGTATAGTGGTCGGCCTAGTCCAAGAGACCCAGTACTTC
TRBV19	TRBJ2-5	NA	NA	CASPTGRETQYF	TGTGCCAGCCCTACAGGGCGGGAGACCCAGTACTTC
TRBV25-1	TRBJ2-7	NA	NA	CASSRAGGYEQYF	TGTGCCAGCAGTCGGGCTGGGGGCTACGAGCAGTACTTC
TRBV10-1	TRBJ2-2	NA	NA	CASSESTAERSGKNTGELFF	TGCGCCAGCAGTGAGTCGACTGCAGAAAGAAGCGGAAAGAACACCGGGGAGCTGTTTTTT
TRBV5-1	TRBJ1-1	NA	few	CASSLERGSGSMNTEAFF	TGCGCCAGCAGCTTGGAACGGGGGTCGGGGAGCATGAACACTGAAGCTTTCTTT
TRBV6-1	TRBJ2-2	TRBD1	once	CASKGANTGELFF	TGTGCCAGCAAGGGGGCCAACACCGGGGAGCTGTTTTTT
TRBV11-2	TRBJ2-1	TRBD2	NA	CASSTGGAGRREQFF	TGTGCCAGCAGCACGGGGGGGGCGGGGCGTCGTGAGCAGTTCTTC
TRBV5-1	TRBJ2-7	TRBD1	NA	CASSLQGVHYEQYF	TGCGCCAGCAGCTTGCAGGGGGTCCACTACGAGCAGTACTTC
TRBV19	TRBJ2-3	NA	once	CASSIARTYTDTQYF	TGTGCCAGTAGTATAGCCAGGACTTACACAGATACGCAGTATTTT